This T cell receptor beta chain emerged from a study of T cell responses to AZD1222 COVID-19 vaccine. A note on this clone: Antigen: not known.

Generated by immunoSEQ multiplex PCR, the TCRdb table keeps only in-frame clones and is missing some. The sample carries about 120,000 clones, over 80% recorded once. This CDR3 has 14 amino acids. CDR1 SGHVS and CDR2 FQNEAQ come from the germline V gene. V was pared by 7 bases and J by 3 bases, with 8 bases of the junction left unmatched. Study findings and constraints: No day 14 peak samples; only post-peak repertoires were characterized.

The chain is built from TRBV7-8 and TRBJ2-7, with 8 positions matching TRBD2. The sequence was obtained from an adult in good health. The specimen comprised peripheral blood, sampled on day 0 of AZD1222 vaccination. The CDR3 DNA sequence: TGTGCCAGCACTCTTCGGGAGGGGGACTACGAGCAGTACTTC. Its protein is CASTLREGDYEQYF.